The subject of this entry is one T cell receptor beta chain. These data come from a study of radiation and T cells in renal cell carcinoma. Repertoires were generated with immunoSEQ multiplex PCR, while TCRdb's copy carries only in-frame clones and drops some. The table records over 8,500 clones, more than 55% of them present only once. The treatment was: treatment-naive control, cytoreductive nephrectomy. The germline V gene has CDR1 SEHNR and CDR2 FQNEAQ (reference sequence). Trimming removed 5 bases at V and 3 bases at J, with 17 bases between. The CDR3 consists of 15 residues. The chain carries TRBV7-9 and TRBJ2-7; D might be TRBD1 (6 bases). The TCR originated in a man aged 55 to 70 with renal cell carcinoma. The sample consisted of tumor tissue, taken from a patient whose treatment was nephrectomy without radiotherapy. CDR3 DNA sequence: TGTGCCAGCAGCCCGTACTCCGGGACACTCTACGAGCAGTACTTC. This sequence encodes CASSPYSGTLYEQYF.